These 28 T cell receptor beta chains share one sample of origin, sequenced in a study of radiotherapy plus CTLA-4 blockade in lung cancer. Using immunoSEQ multiplex PCR, the repertoire was profiled, and TCRdb retains in-frame clones only, with some absent. This table holds approximately 89,000 clones, more than 60% found once. Sequenced here: peripheral blood, sampled from a patient treated with radiotherapy plus ipilimumab. These receptors came from a human donor with non-small cell lung cancer who had a partial response to radiotherapy plus ipilimumab. Some clones in this sample may be carry-over from other donors' samples.

This clone showed up just once. This chain connects TRBV2 to TRBJ1-2, with D perhaps matching TRBD1 (5 bases). CDR3 length: 14 amino acids. Trimming removed 8 bases from V and 7 bases from J, with 20 bases in between. The germline CDR1 and CDR2 sequences are SNHLY and FYNNEI. The CDR3 DNA is TGTGCCAGCCCCCCCGGGGGGGAATTTGGTGGCTACACCTTC. It codes for CASPPGGEFGGYTF.

This clone was observed a handful of times. The chain employs TRBV7-9 and TRBJ2-2; 9 nucleotides match TRBD1. The ends lost 5 bases at V and 2 bases at J; junction bases unmatched: 6. The germline V gene has CDR1 SEHNR and CDR2 FQNEAQ (reference sequence). The CDR3 sequence is 16 residues long. The CDR3 loop reads CASSAHRGRNTGELFF. CDR3 in DNA: TGTGCCAGCAGCGCCCACAGGGGGCGCAACACCGGGGAGCTGTTTTTT.

The chain carries TRBV11-1 and TRBJ2-7; 8 nucleotides match TRBD1. The CDR3 totals 13 residues. The V gene end was trimmed by 5 bases and the J gene end by 2 bases; junction bases not matched to a gene: 2. Per germline, CDR1 SGHAT and CDR2 FQDESV (reference sequence). CDR3 DNA sequence: TGTGCCAGCAGCAGACAGGGGACCTACGAGCAGTACTTC. Protein: CASSRQGTYEQYF. Based on the CDR3 plus reference TRBV11-1 and TRBJ2-7, the full variable domain is EAEVAQSPRYKITEKSQAVAFWCDPISGHATLYWYRQILGQGPELLVQFQDESVVDDSQLPKDRFSAERLKGVDSTLKIQPAELGDSAMYLCASSRQGTYEQYFGPGTRLTVT.

The J gene is TRBJ1-2, the V gene TRBV2, with 12 bases matching TRBD1. Germline trimming cut 5 bases from V and 5 bases from J; bases unmatched to any gene: 6. This CDR3 contains 15 residues. In germline, CDR1 is SNHLY, CDR2 FYNNEI. CDR3 sequence (DNA): TGTGCCAGCAGTCCGGGGACAGGGGGCGGGTATGGCTACACCTTC. Encoded protein: CASSPGTGGGYGYTF.

The CDR3 here is CASSVESRGETQYF. CDR3 sequence (DNA): TGTGCCAGCAGCGTAGAGTCCAGGGGAGAGACCCAGTACTTC. This rearrangement joins TRBV9 to TRBJ2-5, with D possibly being TRBD1 (6 bases). V lost 0 bases and J lost 4, with 10 bases in between. CDR1 is SGDLS and CDR2 is YYNGEE in the germline V gene. This CDR3 spans 14 amino acids.

This clone was counted only a few times. The gene calls are TRBV19 and TRBJ1-3; D is ambiguous. The length of the CDR3 is 14 residues. Germline lookup yields CDR1 LNHDA and CDR2 SQIVND (reference sequence). The ends were cut back, 5 bases at V and 0 bases at J, with 8 bases in the middle. The DNA of the CDR3 is TGTGCCAGTAGTGAACAGAACTCTGGAAACACCATATATTTT. Its protein is CASSEQNSGNTIYF.

The chain combines TRBV7-9 with TRBJ2-1; 10 nucleotides align to TRBD1. The CDR3 loop spans 17 amino acids. The ends lost 6 bases at V and 0 bases at J; junction bases unmatched: 8. Germline V gene sequence: CDR1 SEHNR, CDR2 FQNEAQ (reference sequence). CDR3 DNA: TGTGCCAGCAGAAGGGACAGGGGTTATAGCTCCTACAATGAGCAGTTCTTC. Its translation is CASRRDRGYSSYNEQFF.

This chain links TRBV15 with TRBJ2-7, with a tentative D call TRBD1 (5 bases). The CDR3 runs 15 residues. Germline V CDR1 and CDR2: LNHNV, YYDKDF (reference sequence). V was trimmed by 0 bases and J by 2 bases, leaving 11 bases between them. The CDR3 is CATSRELGQAYEQYF. The CDR3 nucleotides are TGTGCCACCAGCAGAGAATTGGGGCAGGCCTACGAGCAGTACTTC.

V gene TRBV15 combines with J gene TRBJ1-5; D perhaps matches TRBD1 (6 bases). The length of the CDR3 is 14 residues. Trimming took 0 bases from V and 7 from J, leaving 10 bases between them. CDR1 and CDR2 from the germline V gene are LNHNV and YYDKDF (reference sequence). DNA for the CDR3: TGTGCCACCAGCAGAGAGAGGGGGACGCAGCCCCAGCATTTT. The encoded protein is CATSRERGTQPQHF. Filled out from reference TRBV15 and TRBJ1-5, the complete variable domain reads DAMVIQNPRYQVTQFGKPVTLSCSQTLNHNVMYWYQQKSSQAPKLLFHYYDKDFNNEADTPDNFQSRRPNTSFCFLDIRSPGLGDTAMYLCATSRERGTQPQHFGDGTRLSIL.

The chain is built from TRBV19 and TRBJ2-3; 10 nucleotides line up with TRBD1. The trim removed 8 bases at V and 4 bases at J, leaving 15 bases unmatched. Germline CDR1 reads LNHDA; CDR2 reads SQIVND (reference sequence). The CDR3 totals 17 residues. The CDR3 bases are TGTGCCAGTGCGATCCTGACCCCCGGGACAGGGGCAGATACGCAGTATTTT. Amino acid sequence: CASAILTPGTGADTQYF.

The chain links TRBV7-9 to TRBJ2-1; 7 bases fit TRBD2. The CDR3 has 15 amino acids. Germline V gene lookup returns CDR1 SEHNR and CDR2 FQNEAQ (reference sequence). The trim removed 5 bases at V and 4 bases at J, leaving 8 bases unmatched. CDR3 bases: TGTGCCAGCAGCCCCCAACCGGGGGGATACAATGAGCAGTTCTTC. It yields the protein CASSPQPGGYNEQFF. Using reference TRBV7-9 and TRBJ2-1 for the parts outside the CDR3, the full variable domain is DTGVSQNPRHKITKRGQNVTFRCDPISEHNRLYWYRQTLGQGPEFLTYFQNEAQLEKSRLLSDRFSAERPKGSFSTLEIQRTEQGDSAMYLCASSPQPGGYNEQFFGPGTRLTVL.

This clone is a singleton in its sample. The gene calls are TRBV5-4 and TRBJ2-3; 8 bases fit TRBD2. Germline CDR1 reads SGHNT; CDR2 reads YYREEE (reference sequence). This CDR3 has 16 amino acids. After removal of 0 bases from V and 4 bases from J, the junction contained 7 bases not matched to a gene. The CDR3 nucleotides are TGTGCCAGCAGCTTGGCGTTGGCGGGGGGCGCAGATACGCAGTATTTT. Protein product: CASSLALAGGADTQYF.

This rearrangement joins TRBV4-3 to TRBJ1-1; maybe TRBD1 (6 bases). The germline V gene encodes CDR1 LGHNA and CDR2 YSLEER. V was trimmed by 0 bases and J by 7 bases, leaving 18 bases between them. The CDR3 contains 16 residues. CDR3 coding DNA: TGCGCCAGCAGCCAAGAGGTGCGGGGGGCGCATAGTGAAGCTTTCTTT. It codes for CASSQEVRGAHSEAFF.

The chain carries TRBV7-3 and TRBJ2-2; D not resolved. The CDR3 is 14 residues long. Per germline, CDR1 SGHTA and CDR2 FQGTGA. V was pared by 5 bases and J by 4 bases, with 11 bases between. The CDR3: CASSPSVGTGELFF. As DNA, the CDR3 is TGTGCCAGCAGCCCCTCGGTTGGCACCGGGGAGCTGTTTTTT.

V is TRBV7-8 and J is TRBJ2-4; a weak D match, TRBD2 (6 bases). The V end lost 5 bases, the J end lost 0 bases, and 23 bases lay between the germline ends. Germline CDR1 is SGHVS and CDR2 is FQNEAQ. CDR3 length equals 19 residues. In DNA form, the CDR3 reads TGTGCCAGCAGCGTTGTGAGGGTTGGGGGGATTGGAGCCAAAAACATTCAGTACTTC. It translates to CASSVVRVGGIGAKNIQYF.

The genes are TRBV7-8 and TRBJ1-5; TRBD1 might be the D (6 bases). V was pared by 4 bases and J by 4 bases, with 11 bases between. The CDR3 runs to 14 residues. The V gene's germline CDR1 is SGHVS and CDR2 FQNEAQ. In DNA form, the CDR3 reads TGTGCCAGCAGCTCCAGGGGTGCGAATCAGCCCCAGCATTTT. It is translated as CASSSRGANQPQHF.

This clone was observed a handful of times. The V and J genes are TRBV5-1 and TRBJ2-3; 7 bases map to TRBD1. V dropped 4 bases and J dropped 2; count of bases not matched to a gene: 7. In germline, CDR1 is SGHRS, CDR2 YFSETQ. This CDR3 spans 15 amino acids. The CDR3 nucleotides read TGCGCCAGCAGCACGGACAGGACCTTCACAGATACGCAGTATTTT. Protein product: CASSTDRTFTDTQYF.

This chain connects TRBV14 to TRBJ2-3; 8 bases map to TRBD2. V shed 2 bases and J 3 bases; nucleotides not matched to a gene: 4. The CDR3 loop spans 15 amino acids. CDR1 and CDR2 from the germline V gene are SGHDN and FVKESK. The chain's CDR3 is CASSQYSGRTDTQYF. The DNA of the CDR3 is TGTGCCAGCAGCCAATACAGCGGGAGAACAGATACGCAGTATTTT.

The genes are TRBV7-6 and TRBJ2-7; D possibly corresponds to TRBD2 (6 bases). Germline assignment: CDR1 SGHVS and CDR2 FNYEAQ. The CDR3 totals 14 residues. V lost 5 bases and J 0 bases, leaving 11 bases between the germline ends. The CDR3, as DNA: TGTGCCAGCAGCCAAGCGGGCGGCTCCTACGAGCAGTACTTC. This encodes CASSQAGGSYEQYF. The full variable domain, completed using reference TRBV7-6 and TRBJ2-7, is GAGVSQSPRYKVTKRGQDVALRCDPISGHVSLYWYRQALGQGPEFLTYFNYEAQQDKSGLPNDRFSAERPEGSISTLTIQRTEQRDSAMYRCASSQAGGSYEQYFGPGTRLTVT.

In its sample, this clone was seen a few times. The chain recombines TRBV19 with TRBJ1-2; D is unclear. This CDR3 region has 12 residues. Germline CDR1 LNHDA, CDR2 SQIVND (reference sequence). The V and J ends lost 6 bases and 5 bases respectively, with 10 bases between them. The CDR3 loop reads CASSETSYGYTF. The CDR3 DNA reads TGTGCCAGTAGCGAAACAAGTTATGGCTACACCTTC. Based on the CDR3 plus reference TRBV19 and TRBJ1-2, the full variable domain is DGGITQSPKYLFRKEGQNVTLSCEQNLNHDAMYWYRQDPGQGLRLIYYSQIVNDFQKGDIAEGYSVSREKKESFPLTVTSAQKNPTAFYLCASSETSYGYTFGSGTRLTVV.

CDR3 in amino acids: CASSFSGGGSYEQYF. The CDR3 region has the DNA TGTGCCAGCAGCTTTAGCGGGGGAGGCTCCTACGAGCAGTACTTC. V gene TRBV7-9 combines with J gene TRBJ2-7; 9 bases align to TRBD2. The CDR3 contains 15 residues. The junction had 3 bases not matched to a gene; V was cut back by 3 bases and J by 0 bases. Germline V gives CDR1 SEHNR, CDR2 FQNEAQ (reference sequence).

V and J are TRBV2 and TRBJ2-1; 10 positions agree with TRBD2. The V and J ends lost 0 bases and 5 bases, in that order; junction bases with no gene match: 7. The length of the CDR3 is 17 residues. The germline CDR1 and CDR2 sequences are SNHLY and FYNNEI. As DNA, the CDR3 is TGTGCCAGCAGTGAAGCGCTCCTAGCGGGAGTAGACAATGAGCAGTTCTTC. Protein sequence: CASSEALLAGVDNEQFF.

The V call is TRBV19, the J call TRBJ1-2, with D perhaps TRBD1 (6 bases). CDR1 is LNHDA, CDR2 SQIVND, per germline (reference sequence). Trimming took off 6 bases at V and 2 bases at J, with 16 bases between the two ends. The CDR3 has 15 amino acids. CDR3 region: CASSTGTRANYGYTF. The CDR3 nucleotides are TGTGCCAGTAGCACAGGGACGCGAGCGAACTATGGCTACACCTTC.

The rearrangement uses TRBV6-6 and TRBJ1-2; D is ambiguous. CDR3 size: 12 residues. From germline, CDR1 is MNHNY and CDR2 SVGAGI (reference sequence). V gave up 0 bases and J gave up 14 bases, with 13 bases separating them. The CDR3 loop reads CASSYSDAGATF. In DNA form, the CDR3 reads TGTGCCAGCAGTTACTCAGATGCAGGCGCGACCTTC.

This chain uses TRBV4-2 with TRBJ2-7, with 8 bases identical to TRBD2. V shed 0 bases and J 1 base; nucleotides not matched to a gene: 8. The CDR3 extends over 17 amino acids. CDR1 and CDR2 (germline): LGHNA, YNFKEQ. This CDR3 is CASSQDGRQRESYEQYF. The CDR3 nucleotides are TGTGCCAGCAGCCAAGACGGGAGGCAGCGGGAGTCCTACGAGCAGTACTTC.

This chain links TRBV7-2 with TRBJ2-5; the match to TRBD1 covers 11 bases. The CDR3 consists of 14 residues. Germline loops: CDR1 SGHTA, CDR2 FQGNSA. The ends lost 5 bases at V and 3 bases at J; junction bases unmatched: 2. The CDR3: CASSRDRGEETQYF. DNA of the CDR3: TGTGCCAGCAGCCGGGACAGGGGGGAAGAGACCCAGTACTTC.

To note about this clone: This sample includes further DNA sequences coding for the same CDR3. The chain uses TRBV29-1 and TRBJ2-3; no firm D call. There are 12 residues in the CDR3. V was trimmed by 4 bases and J by 2 bases, leaving 7 bases between them. Germline values: CDR1 SQVTM, CDR2 ANQGSEA. CDR3 sequence reads: CSVGGSTDTQYF. The CDR3 DNA reads TGCAGCGTTGGTGGCTCCACAGATACGCAGTATTTT.

The gene calls are TRBV19 and TRBJ2-2; TRBD1 aligns across 11 bases. V gave up 3 bases and J gave up 0 bases; unmatched junction bases: 6. The germline gives CDR1 LNHDA, CDR2 SQIVND (reference sequence). There are 18 residues in the CDR3. The CDR3 DNA reads TGTGCCAGTAGTATGCCTTTGGACAGGGGGCCGAACACCGGGGAGCTGTTTTTT. It encodes CASSMPLDRGPNTGELFF.